Listed here is a single TCR beta chain. Its cognate antigen is unknown. Libraries were prepared by immunoSEQ multiplex PCR; TCRdb keeps only in-frame clonotypes and omits some of them. The sample records 65,000 to 90,000 clones, around 96% being singletons. The data belong to a study of cytomegalovirus exposure and HLA in healthy donors. Overall study results and limits: Under in vitro conditions, three CMV-associated chains were confirmed as specific for CMV antigens. Cytomegalovirus association was listed for roughly 160 TCR beta chains. While the bulk of TCR sequences proved rare, some public TCRs turned up in many donors.

This CDR3 is 16 amino acids long. Per the germline V gene, CDR1 is LGHNA and CDR2 is YNFKEQ. Between the trimmed V and J ends, which lost 0 bases and 4 bases, there was a span of 15 bases. Specimen: PBMCs. The receptor was derived from a man aged 18 to 29 in good health and CMV-seronegative. The chain uses TRBV4-2 and TRBJ1-1; no clear D. The CDR3 here is CASSQDSWSESTEAFF. For the CDR3, the DNA is TGTGCCAGCAGCCAAGATAGTTGGAGCGAGAGCACTGAAGCTTTCTTT.